This is a list of T cell receptor beta chains from one sample in a study of long-term antiretroviral therapy in people with HIV. Produced via immunoSEQ multiplex PCR; TCRdb's table is partial and in-frame only. In the table there are fewer than 20,000 clones, about four fifths of which are singletons. Sequencing was performed on unsorted PBMCs, taken 0.3 years after starting antiretroviral therapy. The source of these receptors is a woman between 45 and 60 years old with HIV. Both conserved end residues are part of each CDR3. A D gene is named only where the DNA matches it firmly. Only some rows state a clone size, as once, few, many or a class for expanded clones.

cdr3_aa: CASSLGLGYTF
cdr3_nt: TGTGCCAGCAGCTTGGGCCTTGGCTACACCTTC
d_call: .
clone_size: .
j_call: TRBJ1-2
v_call: TRBV7-9

cdr3_aa: CASSLGRGWGYGYTF
cdr3_nt: TGTGCCAGCAGCTTAGGAAGAGGATGGGGCTATGGCTACACCTTC
d_call: .
clone_size: .
j_call: TRBJ1-2
v_call: TRBV11-2

cdr3_aa: CASSPPSSPGGELFF
cdr3_nt: TGTGCCAGCTCACCACCGTCATCCCCTGGCGGGGAGCTGTTTTTT
d_call: .
clone_size: .
j_call: TRBJ2-2
v_call: TRBV18

cdr3_aa: CASSLVGASSETQYF
cdr3_nt: TGCGCCAGCAGCTTGGTCGGGGCGAGTTCGGAGACCCAGTACTTC
d_call: .
clone_size: few
j_call: TRBJ2-5
v_call: TRBV5-1

cdr3_aa: CASSFGTSRVDGNTIYF
cdr3_nt: TGTGCCAGCAGCTTCGGAACGAGCAGGGTAGATGGAAACACCATATATTTT
d_call: .
clone_size: .
j_call: TRBJ1-3
v_call: TRBV7-9

cdr3_aa: CASSYGTSGFTGELFF
cdr3_nt: TGTGCCAGCAGTTATGGGACTAGCGGATTCACCGGGGAGCTGTTTTTT
d_call: TRBD2
clone_size: .
j_call: TRBJ2-2
v_call: TRBV27

cdr3_aa: CASSVGQFMNTEAFF
cdr3_nt: TGTGCCAGCAGCGTAGGACAGTTTATGAACACTGAAGCTTTCTTT
d_call: .
clone_size: large
j_call: TRBJ1-1
v_call: TRBV9

cdr3_aa: CASSLDGTLGGYTF
cdr3_nt: TGTGCCAGCAGCTTAGATGGGACATTAGGCGGCTACACCTTC
d_call: .
clone_size: .
j_call: TRBJ1-2
v_call: TRBV7-2

cdr3_aa: CASSHRGANTGELFF
cdr3_nt: TGTGCCAGCAGCCACAGGGGAGCGAACACCGGGGAGCTGTTTTTT
d_call: TRBD1
clone_size: once
j_call: TRBJ2-2
v_call: TRBV13

cdr3_aa: CASSLVPGAKAFF
cdr3_nt: TGTGCCAGCAGCTTGGTGCCGGGGGCAAAAGCTTTCTTT
d_call: .
clone_size: .
j_call: TRBJ1-1
v_call: TRBV5-8

cdr3_aa: CASSSPWEQYF
cdr3_nt: TGTGCCAGCAGTTCTCCGTGGGAGCAGTACTTC
d_call: .
clone_size: .
j_call: TRBJ2-7
v_call: TRBV28

cdr3_aa: CASSLGRAGSPLHF
cdr3_nt: TGTGCCAGCAGTTTAGGGCGGGCTGGATCACCCCTCCACTTT
d_call: .
clone_size: .
j_call: TRBJ1-6
v_call: TRBV27

cdr3_aa: CASSLAQGLETQYF
cdr3_nt: TGTGCCAGCAGCTTAGCCCAGGGATTGGAGACCCAGTACTTC
d_call: .
clone_size: .
j_call: TRBJ2-5
v_call: TRBV5-5

cdr3_aa: CASSERQVSSYEQYF
cdr3_nt: TGTGCCAGCAGTGAACGACAGGTGAGCTCCTACGAGCAGTACTTC
d_call: .
clone_size: few
j_call: TRBJ2-7
v_call: TRBV2

cdr3_aa: CAWGTGAILDTQYF
cdr3_nt: TGTGCCTGGGGGACAGGGGCTATATTAGATACGCAGTATTTT
d_call: TRBD1
clone_size: .
j_call: TRBJ2-3
v_call: TRBV30

cdr3_aa: CASSESETQYF
cdr3_nt: TGTGCCAGCAGTGAATCAGAGACCCAGTACTTC
d_call: .
clone_size: few
j_call: TRBJ2-5
v_call: TRBV6-1

cdr3_aa: CASSLATGLISPLHF
cdr3_nt: TGCGCCAGCAGCTTGGCTACAGGGTTAATTTCACCCCTCCACTTT
d_call: .
clone_size: .
j_call: TRBJ1-6
v_call: TRBV5-1

cdr3_aa: CASSSWDRSYNEQFF
cdr3_nt: TGTGCCAGCAGCTCGTGGGACAGATCCTACAATGAGCAGTTCTTC
d_call: TRBD1
clone_size: .
j_call: TRBJ2-1
v_call: TRBV7-9

cdr3_aa: CASSFQNEQFF
cdr3_nt: TGCGCCAGCAGCTTTCAGAATGAGCAGTTCTTC
d_call: .
clone_size: once
j_call: TRBJ2-1
v_call: TRBV5-1

cdr3_aa: CASSPGNQPQHF
cdr3_nt: TGTGCCAGCTCACCAGGCAATCAGCCCCAGCATTTT
d_call: .
clone_size: few
j_call: TRBJ1-5
v_call: TRBV18

cdr3_aa: CSVAGLAGGKETQYF
cdr3_nt: TGCAGCGTTGCAGGACTAGCGGGGGGCAAAGAGACCCAGTACTTC
d_call: TRBD2
clone_size: .
j_call: TRBJ2-5
v_call: TRBV29-1

cdr3_aa: CASSEELGRAPLHF
cdr3_nt: TGTGCCAGCAGTGAAGAACTAGGGCGGGCACCCCTCCACTTT
d_call: .
clone_size: .
j_call: TRBJ1-6
v_call: TRBV6-1

cdr3_aa: CASSQTGGRRTDTQYF
cdr3_nt: TGTGCCAGCAGCCAGACAGGGGGGCGTAGAACAGATACGCAGTATTTT
d_call: TRBD1
clone_size: .
j_call: TRBJ2-3
v_call: TRBV7-9

cdr3_aa: CASSYGRGGNTIYF
cdr3_nt: TGTGCCAGCAGTTACGGTCGAGGAGGAAACACCATATATTTT
d_call: .
clone_size: .
j_call: TRBJ1-3
v_call: TRBV6-5

cdr3_aa: CASSQDSRDRALQGYTF
cdr3_nt: TGCGCCAGCAGCCAAGATAGTCGGGACAGGGCCTTGCAAGGCTACACCTTC
d_call: TRBD1
clone_size: .
j_call: TRBJ1-2
v_call: TRBV4-1

cdr3_aa: CASSVAGTIGYNEQFF
cdr3_nt: TGCGCCAGCAGTGTGGCTGGGACTATAGGCTACAATGAGCAGTTCTTC
d_call: TRBD2
clone_size: .
j_call: TRBJ2-1
v_call: TRBV10-2

cdr3_aa: CASSLRVRDRQPSNSPLHF
cdr3_nt: TGTGCCAGCAGTTTACGGGTGAGAGATCGGCAACCGTCTAATTCACCCCTCCACTTT
d_call: .
clone_size: .
j_call: TRBJ1-6
v_call: TRBV27

cdr3_aa: CASSLDGTDIMNTEAFF
cdr3_nt: TGCGCCAGCAGCTTGGACGGGACGGATATAATGAACACTGAAGCTTTCTTT
d_call: .
clone_size: .
j_call: TRBJ1-1
v_call: TRBV5-1

cdr3_aa: CASGPFRSGELFF
cdr3_nt: TGTGCTAGTGGCCCATTCCGTTCCGGGGAGCTGTTTTTT
d_call: .
clone_size: .
j_call: TRBJ2-2
v_call: TRBV12-5

cdr3_aa: CASSSANSGGELFF
cdr3_nt: TGTGCCAGCAGCTCAGCGAATAGCGGCGGGGAGCTGTTTTTT
d_call: .
clone_size: .
j_call: TRBJ2-2
v_call: TRBV7-9

cdr3_aa: CASSSYIGTGTGDGYTF
cdr3_nt: TGTGCCAGCAGCTCGTACATCGGGACAGGGACAGGGGATGGCTACACCTTC
d_call: TRBD1
clone_size: few
j_call: TRBJ1-2
v_call: TRBV7-9

cdr3_aa: CASSYGTGSYNSPLHF
cdr3_nt: TGTGCCAGCAGCTATGGGACAGGGAGCTATAATTCACCCCTCCACTTT
d_call: TRBD1
clone_size: .
j_call: TRBJ1-6
v_call: TRBV5-6

cdr3_aa: CASSESERGVYEQYF
cdr3_nt: TGCGCCAGCAGTGAGTCGGAGCGGGGGGTCTACGAGCAGTACTTC
d_call: TRBD2
clone_size: .
j_call: TRBJ2-7
v_call: TRBV10-1

cdr3_aa: CASSVEGIPTEAFF
cdr3_nt: TGTGCCAGCAGCGTAGAAGGGATTCCCACTGAAGCTTTCTTT
d_call: .
clone_size: .
j_call: TRBJ1-1
v_call: TRBV9

cdr3_aa: CASSLFQANTGELFF
cdr3_nt: TGTGCCAGCAGTTTATTCCAGGCGAACACCGGGGAGCTGTTTTTT
d_call: .
clone_size: .
j_call: TRBJ2-2
v_call: TRBV27

cdr3_aa: CASRGLAGNTGELFF
cdr3_nt: TGCGCCAGCAGGGGACTAGCGGGGAACACCGGGGAGCTGTTTTTT
d_call: TRBD2
clone_size: .
j_call: TRBJ2-2
v_call: TRBV4-1

cdr3_aa: CASSPSPLAGSYNEQFF
cdr3_nt: TGTGCCAGCAGTCCCTCCCCGCTAGCGGGGTCCTACAATGAGCAGTTCTTC
d_call: TRBD2
clone_size: .
j_call: TRBJ2-1
v_call: TRBV6-4

cdr3_aa: CASSETGTSYEQYF
cdr3_nt: TGCGCCAGCAGTGAGACAGGAACCTCTTACGAGCAGTACTTC
d_call: .
clone_size: .
j_call: TRBJ2-7
v_call: TRBV10-1

cdr3_aa: CASSFTPGRGGSDTQYF
cdr3_nt: TGTGCCAGCAGCTTTACCCCCGGGAGAGGGGGGTCTGATACGCAGTATTTT
d_call: .
clone_size: .
j_call: TRBJ2-3
v_call: TRBV7-3

cdr3_aa: CASSLAEVSPLHF
cdr3_nt: TGTGCCAGCAGCTTAGCGGAGGTTTCACCCCTCCACTTT
d_call: .
clone_size: few
j_call: TRBJ1-6
v_call: TRBV7-9

cdr3_aa: CASGGSETQYF
cdr3_nt: TGTGCCAGCGGGGGGTCAGAGACCCAGTACTTC
d_call: .
clone_size: few
j_call: TRBJ2-5
v_call: TRBV27

cdr3_aa: CASSQGQGASLPNEKLFF
cdr3_nt: TGCGCCAGCAGCCAAGGACAGGGGGCGAGCCTCCCTAATGAAAAACTGTTTTTT
d_call: TRBD1
clone_size: .
j_call: TRBJ1-4
v_call: TRBV4-1

cdr3_aa: CASRSGVSTDTQYF
cdr3_nt: TGTGCCAGCCGTAGCGGGGTTAGCACAGATACGCAGTATTTT
d_call: TRBD2
clone_size: .
j_call: TRBJ2-3
v_call: TRBV7-2

cdr3_aa: CASSVIAGDTQYF
cdr3_nt: TGTGCCAGCAGTGTGATAGCGGGGGATACGCAGTATTTT
d_call: TRBD2
clone_size: few
j_call: TRBJ2-3
v_call: TRBV6-4

cdr3_aa: CASRPGLSSDTQYF
cdr3_nt: TGTGCCAGCAGACCGGGACTATCTTCAGATACGCAGTATTTT
d_call: TRBD2
clone_size: .
j_call: TRBJ2-3
v_call: TRBV5-4

cdr3_aa: CASSLESNEQFF
cdr3_nt: TGCGCCAGCAGCTTGGAGAGCAATGAGCAGTTCTTC
d_call: .
clone_size: .
j_call: TRBJ2-1
v_call: TRBV5-1

cdr3_aa: CASSLAPQKSGEKLFF
cdr3_nt: TGTGCCAGCAGCTTAGCCCCACAAAAGAGTGGGGAAAAACTGTTTTTT
d_call: .
clone_size: once
j_call: TRBJ1-4
v_call: TRBV11-2

cdr3_aa: CASSLGGNEQFF
cdr3_nt: TGCGCCAGCAGCTTGGGAGGCAATGAGCAGTTCTTC
d_call: .
clone_size: .
j_call: TRBJ2-1
v_call: TRBV5-1

cdr3_aa: CASKERDAANYGYTF
cdr3_nt: TGCGCCAGCAAGGAACGGGACGCTGCTAACTATGGCTACACCTTC
d_call: .
clone_size: .
j_call: TRBJ1-2
v_call: TRBV23-1

cdr3_aa: CASSELWAGAPDTQYF
cdr3_nt: TGTGCCAGCAGCGAGCTATGGGCGGGGGCCCCCGATACGCAGTATTTT
d_call: .
clone_size: .
j_call: TRBJ2-3
v_call: TRBV9

cdr3_aa: CASSLHQASGYQETQYF
cdr3_nt: TGTGCCAGCAGCCTCCATCAGGCTAGCGGGTACCAAGAGACCCAGTACTTC
d_call: TRBD2
clone_size: .
j_call: TRBJ2-5
v_call: TRBV2

cdr3_aa: CASSWDRSNTGELFF
cdr3_nt: TGTGCCAGCAGCTGGGACAGATCGAACACCGGGGAGCTGTTTTTT
d_call: TRBD1
clone_size: .
j_call: TRBJ2-2
v_call: TRBV5-6